One and the same sample provided the 18 T cell receptor beta chains below, sequenced in a study of CD8+ T cells in alopecia areata. RNA was isolated and reverse transcribed to cDNA, the sequencing template. The assay was immunoSEQ multiplex PCR, and TCRdb's table has in-frame clones only and misses some. The profile covers 250,000 or so clones, with approximately 61% appearing a single time and around 1.2% taken by the ten largest. This specimen consisted of CD4+ T cells sorted from blood, obtained at week 0. Source of these receptors: a human donor with alopecia areata.

On this clone: The same CDR3 arises from other DNA sequences in this sample as well. This chain connects TRBV10-3 to TRBJ1-1, with 8 bases identical to TRBD1. The CDR3 sequence is 13 residues long. The V gene end was trimmed by 6 bases and the J gene end by 5 bases; junction bases not matched to a gene: 5. Per the germline V gene, CDR1 is ENHRY and CDR2 is SYGVKD. The CDR3 bases are TGTGCCATCAGGGACAGGGTAAGGACTGAAGCTTTCTTT. This gives the protein CAIRDRVRTEAFF.

The rearrangement links TRBV30 to TRBJ2-7; D is perhaps TRBD1 (5 bases). V was clipped by 5 bases and J by 3 bases, with 8 bases between them. This CDR3 spans 11 amino acids. Germline values: CDR1 GTSNPN, CDR2 SVGIG (reference sequence). CDR3 nucleotide sequence: TGTGCCTGGCAGGGATACTACGAGCAGTACTTC. Translating it yields CAWQGYYEQYF.

This sequence joins TRBV30 and TRBJ1-1, with D maybe TRBD1 (5 bases). The CDR3 has 13 amino acids. Germline-derived CDR1 and CDR2 are GTSNPN and SVGIG (reference sequence). Trimming shortened V by 5 bases and J by 6 bases, and 16 bases separated the two germline ends. The CDR3 DNA reads as TGTGCCTGGGACGTACTGCGGGGCGCTGAAGCTTTCTTT. Translating it yields CAWDVLRGAEAFF.

The rearrangement uses TRBV14 and TRBJ2-5, with TRBD2 matching 10 bases. Losses at the gene ends were 1 base for V and 6 bases for J; bases not matched to a gene: 5. This CDR3 is 15 amino acids long. Germline CDR1 is SGHDN and CDR2 is FVKESK. The CDR3 region has the DNA TGTGCCAGCAGCCAAGTGTCTAGCGGGGGACAGACCCAGTACTTC. Its protein is CASSQVSSGGQTQYF.

The rearrangement links TRBV13 to TRBJ1-6; 7 bases are a match to TRBD1. With V trimmed by 5 bases and J by 7 bases, 8 bases remained unmatched. This CDR3 contains 15 residues. Per the germline V gene, CDR1 is PRHDT and CDR2 is FYEKMQ (reference sequence). The CDR3 is CASSHRTGPNSPLHF. In DNA form, the CDR3 reads TGTGCCAGCAGCCATCGGACAGGACCCAATTCACCCCTCCACTTT.

This sequence joins TRBV4-2 and TRBJ2-5, with 7 positions matching TRBD1. In germline, CDR1 is LGHNA, CDR2 YNFKEQ. This CDR3 region has 17 residues. With V trimmed by 2 bases and J by 2 bases, 11 bases remained unmatched. The DNA of the CDR3 is TGTGCCAGCAGCCAATATCGGGGACAGCAAATTCAAGAGACCCAGTACTTC. Its protein product is CASSQYRGQQIQETQYF.

J is TRBJ2-1 and V is TRBV19; tentatively, D is TRBD1 (6 bases). Germline CDR1 and CDR2: LNHDA and SQIVND (reference sequence). The CDR3 length is 12 residues. V lost 10 bases and J 5 bases, leaving 12 bases between the germline ends. The CDR3 bases are TGTGCCACCCGTAGGACAGACAATGAGCAGTTCTTC. Protein: CATRRTDNEQFF. Looking up the rest from reference TRBV19 and TRBJ2-1 gives the full variable domain: DGGITQSPKYLFRKEGQNVTLSCEQNLNHDAMYWYRQDPGQGLRLIYYSQIVNDFQKGDIAEGYSVSREKKESFPLTVTSAQKNPTAFYLCATRRTDNEQFFGPGTRLTVL.

This clone was seen only a few times. Other DNA sequences of this sample code for an identical CDR3. The chain uses TRBV5-1 and TRBJ2-6; D uncertain. V lost 0 bases, J lost 1 base, and 2 bases lay in between. Germline lookup yields CDR1 SGHRS and CDR2 YFSETQ. This CDR3 contains 14 residues. CDR3 in DNA: TGCGCCAGCAGCTTGGCTTCTGGGGCCAACGTCCTGACTTTC. Protein product: CASSLASGANVLTF.

Notes on this clone: Different DNA sequences within this sample yield the same CDR3. The chain has TRBV5-1 and TRBJ2-3; D is possibly TRBD1 or TRBD2 (5 bases each). The CDR3 consists of 13 residues. The V gene lost 2 bases and the J gene lost 2 bases, with 6 bases spanning the gap. Germline loops: CDR1 SGHRS, CDR2 YFSETQ. The CDR3 region has the DNA TGCGCCAGCAGCTTAGGGACCACAGATACGCAGTATTTT. Its protein is CASSLGTTDTQYF.

V gene TRBV7-6 combines with J gene TRBJ2-1; 13 nucleotides line up with TRBD2. CDR3 size: 17 residues. Germline loops: CDR1 SGHVS, CDR2 FNYEAQ. The junction had 8 bases not matched to a gene; V was cut back by 4 bases and J by 5 bases. The CDR3: CASSYRGLAGVNNEQFF. The CDR3 DNA is TGTGCCAGCAGCTACCGAGGACTAGCGGGGGTCAACAATGAGCAGTTCTTC.

The CDR3 region has the DNA TGTGCCTGGAGGGGCGGCAGCCTATATGGCTACACCTTC. Its protein product is CAWRGGSLYGYTF. The rearrangement joins TRBV30 to TRBJ1-2; D is undetermined. Germline V lookup: CDR1 GTSNPN, CDR2 SVGIG (reference sequence). CDR3 length: 13 residues. Trimming took 3 bases from V and 5 from J, leaving 13 bases between them.

The sample holds one count of this clone. The V and J genes are TRBV16 and TRBJ1-2; 9 nucleotides agree with TRBD1. V was pared by 5 bases and J by 3 bases, with 1 base of the junction left unmatched. The CDR3 is 13 amino acids. The germline V gene encodes CDR1 KGHSY and CDR2 FQNENV. This CDR3 reads CASSGDRDYGYTF. CDR3 bases: TGTGCCAGCAGCGGGGACAGGGACTATGGCTACACCTTC.

V is TRBV29-1 and J is TRBJ2-1; 11 positions agree with TRBD1. CDR1 is SQVTM and CDR2 is ANQGSEA in the germline V gene. The CDR3 covers 13 residues. J gave up 5 bases and V 6 bases, and 3 bases lay outside the gene matches. CDR3 amino acids: CSVGQGVNNEQFF. The CDR3 bases are TGCAGCGTGGGACAGGGGGTCAACAATGAGCAGTTCTTC.

The chain links TRBV30 to TRBJ1-5; D ambiguous. The germline V gene has CDR1 GTSNPN and CDR2 SVGIG (reference sequence). The CDR3 extends over 11 amino acids. V shed 2 bases and J shed 2 bases, with 1 base lying between them. CDR3 DNA sequence: TGTGCCTGGAGTCGCAATCAGCCCCAGCATTTT. Protein sequence: CAWSRNQPQHF.

The chain recombines TRBV9 with TRBJ2-7; 8 nucleotides match TRBD1. With V trimmed by 3 bases and J by 3 bases, 14 bases remained unmatched. This CDR3 contains 17 residues. Germline CDR1 and CDR2: SGDLS and YYNGEE. CDR3 amino acids: CASSAGSGAGGIYEQYF. In DNA form, the CDR3 reads TGTGCCAGCAGCGCCGGCTCCGGGGCAGGGGGCATCTACGAGCAGTACTTC. Based on the CDR3 plus reference TRBV9 and TRBJ2-7, the full variable domain is DSGVTQTPKHLITATGQRVTLRCSPRSGDLSVYWYQQSLDQGLQFLIQYYNGEERAKGNILERFSAQQFPDLHSELNLSSLELGDSALYFCASSAGSGAGGIYEQYFGPGTRLTVT.

The chain has TRBV29-1 and TRBJ2-3, with a possible D match to TRBD2 (5 bases). The CDR3 has 15 residues. CDR1 and CDR2 (germline): SQVTM, ANQGSEA. V was pared by 6 bases and J by 0 bases, with 16 bases between. CDR3: CSVREQTTSTDTQYF. The CDR3 DNA reads TGCAGCGTCCGAGAGCAGACTACTAGCACAGATACGCAGTATTTT.

The genes are TRBV6-5 and TRBJ2-3, with D tentatively TRBD1 (5 bases). Trimming cost V 8 bases and J 6 bases, with 15 bases left between them. The length of the CDR3 is 13 residues. The germline V gene encodes CDR1 MNHEY and CDR2 SVGAGI. CDR3 nucleotide sequence: TGTGCCAGCCCAGGGCTCCCTTTGGATACGCAGTATTTT. It is translated as CASPGLPLDTQYF.

The V call is TRBV4-2, the J call TRBJ2-3; 7 nucleotides line up with TRBD2. V shed 5 bases and J 4 bases; nucleotides not matched to a gene: 12. CDR3 length: 16 amino acids. Germline V gene sequence: CDR1 LGHNA, CDR2 YNFKEQ. The CDR3 here is CASSSPTSYSPDTQYF. CDR3 nucleotide sequence: TGTGCCAGCAGCTCACCGACTAGCTATAGCCCAGATACGCAGTATTTT.